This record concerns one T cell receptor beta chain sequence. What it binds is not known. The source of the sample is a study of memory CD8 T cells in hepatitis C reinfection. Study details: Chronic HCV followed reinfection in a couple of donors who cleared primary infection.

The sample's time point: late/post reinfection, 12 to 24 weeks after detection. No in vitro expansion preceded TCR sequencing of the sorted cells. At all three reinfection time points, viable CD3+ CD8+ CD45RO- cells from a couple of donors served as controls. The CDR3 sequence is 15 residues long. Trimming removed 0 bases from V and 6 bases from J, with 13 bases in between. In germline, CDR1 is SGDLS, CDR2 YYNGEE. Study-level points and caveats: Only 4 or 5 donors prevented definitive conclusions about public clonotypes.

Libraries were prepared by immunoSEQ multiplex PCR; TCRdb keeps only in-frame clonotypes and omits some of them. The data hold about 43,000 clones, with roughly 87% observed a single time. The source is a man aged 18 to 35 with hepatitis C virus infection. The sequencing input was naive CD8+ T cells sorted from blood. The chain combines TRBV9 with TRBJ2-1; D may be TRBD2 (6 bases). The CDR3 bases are TGTGCCAGCAGCGTAGAATCGGGAGAATTCAATGAGCAGTTCTTC. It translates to CASSVESGEFNEQFF.